This T cell receptor beta chain is drawn from a study of T cell responses to AZD1222 COVID-19 vaccine. V gave up 6 bases and J gave up 3 bases; unmatched junction bases: 2. The CDR3 contains 13 residues. Germline V CDR1 and CDR2: ENHRY, SYGVKD. Sequencing used immunoSEQ multiplex PCR; TCRdb keeps in-frame clones, though not all of them. The sample holds 90,000 to 150,000 clones, roughly nine tenths seen once. The TCR originated in an adult who received the AZD1222 COVID-19 vaccine. The sequencing used peripheral blood, collected 28 days after the second AZD1222 dose. This chain joins TRBV10-3 and TRBJ2-5; 9 bases match TRBD1. The CDR3 reads CAISRDREETQYF. In DNA, the CDR3 is TGTGCCATCAGCCGGGACAGGGAAGAGACCCAGTACTTC.